The rows below give T cell receptor beta chains drawn from one sample of a study of blood T cell repertoires in COVID-19. Repertoires were generated with immunoSEQ multiplex PCR, while TCRdb's copy carries only in-frame clones and drops some. The sample includes tens of thousands of clones, more than 75% of them seen just once. The sample taken for sequencing was peripheral blood. The receptors were sampled from an elderly man with acute or convalescent COVID-19. Both conserved end residues are part of each CDR3. The D gene is left open where the match is weak. Not all rows give a size; the values are once, few, many and, for expanded clones, a class.

d_call	v_call	clone_size	j_call	cdr3_aa	cdr3_nt
TRBD1	TRBV7-9	-	TRBJ2-3	CASSWGQGKVTDTQYF	TGTGCCAGCAGCTGGGGACAGGGGAAAGTAACAGATACGCAGTATTTT
TRBD2	TRBV24-1	few	TRBJ2-1	CATSDPTSGSGNEQFF	TGTGCCACCAGTGATCCAACTAGCGGGAGTGGGAATGAGCAGTTCTTC
-	TRBV5-8	-	TRBJ1-1	CASSLTEAEAFF	TGTGCCAGCAGTTTAACGGAGGCTGAAGCTTTCTTT
TRBD1	TRBV6-5	-	TRBJ2-7	CASSVLGQGEKQYF	TGTGCCAGCAGCGTCTTAGGACAGGGAGAGAAGCAGTACTTC
-	TRBV18	-	TRBJ2-3	CASSATGYTDTQYF	TGTGCCAGCTCTGCCACAGGGTACACAGATACGCAGTATTTT
TRBD1	TRBV3-1/TRBV3-2	few	TRBJ2-3	CASSQRTGGPFYTDTQYF	TGTGCCAGCAGCCAAAGGACAGGGGGTCCATTCTACACAGATACGCAGTATTTT
-	TRBV5-1	-	TRBJ2-7	CASSFAGRIYEQYF	TGCGCCAGCAGCTTCGCGGGGAGAATCTACGAGCAGTACTTC
-	TRBV19	once	TRBJ1-2	CASKAGATGDGGYTF	TGTGCCAGTAAAGCGGGGGCGACAGGAGACGGAGGCTACACCTTC
TRBD1	TRBV27	once	TRBJ2-7	CASSFRDRAPYEQYF	TGTGCCAGCAGTTTTCGGGACAGGGCCCCCTACGAGCAGTACTTC
-	TRBV12-3/TRBV12-4	-	TRBJ1-1	CASSYGTEAFF	TGTGCCAGCAGTTACGGGACTGAAGCTTTCTTT
TRBD2	TRBV5-1	-	TRBJ2-3	CASSKLAPSTDTQYF	TGCGCCAGCAGCAAACTAGCGCCCAGCACAGATACGCAGTATTTT
TRBD1	TRBV28	-	TRBJ1-2	CASSSPGTGDYGYTF	TGTGCCAGCAGTTCCCCCGGGACAGGGGACTATGGCTACACCTTC
TRBD2	TRBV5-1	-	TRBJ2-2	CASRLAGGNTGELFF	TGCGCCAGCAGACTAGCGGGAGGGAACACCGGGGAGCTGTTTTTT
TRBD1	TRBV5-1	-	TRBJ2-2	CASGRQGSYTGELFF	TGCGCCAGCGGAAGACAGGGTAGCTACACCGGGGAGCTGTTTTTT
-	TRBV3-1/TRBV3-2	-	TRBJ1-1	CASSPAGIPEAFF	TGTGCCAGCAGCCCTGCGGGTATCCCTGAAGCTTTCTTT
TRBD1	TRBV5-6	-	TRBJ1-2	CASSLAGTGGGGYTF	TGTGCCAGCAGCTTGGCCGGGACAGGCGGGGGAGGCTACACCTTC
TRBD2	TRBV5-1	-	TRBJ2-3	CASAPSGGSTDTQYF	TGCGCCAGCGCCCCATCGGGGGGGAGCACAGATACGCAGTATTTT
TRBD1	TRBV28	-	TRBJ1-5	CASSSTGNNQPQHF	TGTGCCAGCAGCTCGACAGGGAACAATCAGCCCCAGCATTTT
-	TRBV5-6	-	TRBJ2-7	CASSAGLSSYEQYF	TGTGCCAGCTCGGCGGGTCTTAGCTCCTACGAGCAGTACTTC
TRBD1	TRBV29-1	-	TRBJ2-2	CSVAGTGLYTGELFF	TGCAGCGTTGCCGGGACAGGGTTGTACACCGGGGAGCTGTTTTTT
-	TRBV24-1	few	TRBJ2-3	CATSRGRDTQYF	TGTGCCACCAGTCGGGGGAGGGATACGCAGTATTTT
-	TRBV5-1	-	TRBJ1-5	CASSLGGLDQPQHF	TGCGCCAGCAGCTTGGGCGGGCTCGATCAGCCCCAGCATTTT
-	TRBV18	-	TRBJ1-5	CASSPLPSVVYDNQPQHF	TGTGCCAGCTCACCCCTTCCCTCTGTAGTCTATGACAATCAGCCCCAGCATTTT
TRBD1	TRBV19	-	TRBJ1-6	CASSISEGAYSPLHF	TGTGCCAGTAGTATCAGTGAGGGGGCTTATTCACCCCTCCACTTT
TRBD1	TRBV19	-	TRBJ1-1	CASSIRQGTEAFF	TGTGCCAGTAGTATTCGACAGGGCACTGAAGCTTTCTTT
-	TRBV5-1	once	TRBJ1-4	CASSRADATNEKLFF	TGCGCCAGCAGCCGAGCCGATGCAACTAATGAAAAACTGTTTTTT
-	TRBV28	once	TRBJ2-3	CASSLIWGGTSTDTQYF	TGTGCCAGCAGTTTAATATGGGGTGGGACTAGCACAGATACGCAGTATTTT